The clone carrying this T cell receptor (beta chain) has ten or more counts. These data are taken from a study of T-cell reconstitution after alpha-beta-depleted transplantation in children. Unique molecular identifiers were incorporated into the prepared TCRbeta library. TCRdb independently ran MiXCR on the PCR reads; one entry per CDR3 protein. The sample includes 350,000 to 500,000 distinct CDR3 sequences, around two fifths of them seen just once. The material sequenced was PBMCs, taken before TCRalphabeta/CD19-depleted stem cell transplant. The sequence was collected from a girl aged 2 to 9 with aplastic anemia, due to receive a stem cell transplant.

CDR3: CASSSEGADTQYF. As DNA, the CDR3 is TGCGCCAGCAGCTCCGAAGGGGCAGATACGCAGTATTTT. The chain employs TRBV5-1 and TRBJ2-3; D perhaps matches TRBD1 (5 bases). Germline V lookup: CDR1 SGHRS, CDR2 YFSETQ. Trimming pared 3 bases from V and 4 bases from J, leaving 9 bases between. The CDR3 spans 13 residues.